The 5 T cell receptor beta chains listed next were all sequenced from one sample in a study of T cells expressing NK-cell markers. TCRdb reprocessed the 5' RACE reads, with one entry per CDR3 protein and no DNA. The data show 200,000 to 300,000 distinct CDR3 sequences, and the top ten clones hold 0.39%. What was sequenced was blood T cells: a sorted CD56 or NKG2C T cell subset, CD4+ or CD8+ T cells, or bulk PBMC T cells (not recorded which). The receptors originated from a man in his late teens or twenties in good health.

The chain joins TRBV19 to TRBJ1-1; TCRdb picks TRBD1, but there is no DNA to check that call. The CDR3 extends over 14 amino acids. In germline, CDR1 is LNHDA, CDR2 SQIVND (reference sequence). The CDR3 here is CASSVTGGRTEAFF.

The chain has TRBV3-1 and TRBJ1-1. Germline CDR1 reads LGHDT; CDR2 reads YNNKEL (reference sequence). The CDR3 totals 14 residues. CDR3 residues: CASSLRETNTEAFF.

J is TRBJ2-5 and V is TRBV6-5; TCRdb's assignment of TRBD2 cannot be checked, as there is no DNA. Germline CDR1 and CDR2: MNHEY and SVGAGI. This CDR3 region has 16 residues. The CDR3 here is CASSPRLAGGRETQYF.

The chain uses TRBV24-1 and TRBJ2-5; the D call from TCRdb, TRBD1, cannot be confirmed without DNA. CDR1 is KGHDR, CDR2 SFDVKD, per germline. This CDR3 has 14 residues. The CDR3 reads CATSGQGAGETQYF.

The genes are TRBV5-1 and TRBJ1-4; TCRdb proposes TRBD1, but this gene call is untestable without DNA. CDR1 SGHRS and CDR2 YFSETQ come from the germline V gene. This CDR3 has 14 residues. The CDR3 spells CASSAGATNEKLFF.